This entry lists 7 T cell receptor beta chains sequenced from one sample in a study of OX40 agonist ivuxolimab in advanced cancers. Only in-frame clones appear in the TCRdb table, and some are missing; sequencing was by immunoSEQ multiplex PCR. Of about 55,000 clones in the sample, approximately 90% were seen once. Material: CD4+ or CD8+ T cells sorted from blood, obtained in a trial of the OX40 agonist ivuxolimab. These TCRs come from an adult with an advanced solid tumor such as melanoma, head and neck, liver or kidney cancer.

J is TRBJ2-7 and V is TRBV6-5; tentative D call: TRBD1 (6 bases). The CDR3 contains 11 residues. V was shortened by 4 bases and J by 6 bases, with 7 bases between the two germline ends. From germline, CDR1 is MNHEY and CDR2 SVGAGI. CDR3 sequence: CASSSGVEQYV. In DNA form, the CDR3 reads TGTGCCAGCAGTTCAGGGGTCGAGCAGTACGTC.

J is TRBJ2-2 and V is TRBV28; maybe TRBD2 (5 bases). The V and J ends lost 6 bases and 3 bases respectively, with 11 bases between them. Germline V gene lookup returns CDR1 MDHEN and CDR2 SYDVKM. The CDR3 spans 14 residues. The CDR3: CASSGVQDTGELFF. The CDR3 DNA is TGTGCCAGCAGCGGGGTTCAGGACACCGGGGAGCTGTTTTTT.

This chain connects TRBV4-1 to TRBJ2-7; D tentatively fits TRBD1 or TRBD2 (5 bases each). Trimming left V 6 bases short and J 2 bases short, with 17 bases between. CDR3 size: 15 residues. CDR1 is MGHRA, CDR2 YSYEKL, per germline. Here the CDR3 reads CASRRGPTQAYEQYF. Here the CDR3 DNA reads TGCGCCAGCAGGAGGGGCCCCACTCAGGCCTACGAGCAGTACTTC.

This rearrangement joins TRBV5-6 to TRBJ2-7; D not resolved. V lost 2 bases and J lost 0, with 6 bases in between. This CDR3 contains 13 residues. Per the germline V gene, CDR1 is SGHDT and CDR2 is YYEEEE. The CDR3 protein is CASSFRNSYEQYF. Written as DNA, the CDR3 is TGTGCCAGCAGCTTCAGGAACTCCTACGAGCAGTACTTC.

This chain uses TRBV5-6 with TRBJ2-7; maybe TRBD1 (5 bases). Trimming pared 3 bases from V and 3 bases from J, leaving 7 bases between. This CDR3 is 12 amino acids long. Germline-derived CDR1 and CDR2 are SGHDT and YYEEEE. CDR3 bases: TGTGCCAGCAGCTACCAGGGCTACGAGCAGTACGTC. Its protein product is CASSYQGYEQYV.

The gene calls are TRBV5-4 and TRBJ1-2; 9 bases are a match to TRBD1. The CDR3 loop spans 13 amino acids. J gave up 5 bases and V 2 bases, and 1 base lay outside the gene matches. CDR1 is SGHNT, CDR2 YYREEE, per germline (reference sequence). The chain's CDR3 is CASSFGTGYGYTF. The CDR3 DNA sequence: TGTGCCAGCAGCTTTGGGACAGGGTATGGCTACACCTTC.

This clone was observed a single time. CDR3 coding DNA: TGCAGCGTTGAAACGGGGAGGGGGCTCGAGAAACTGTTTTTT. Protein product: CSVETGRGLEKLFF. The V and J genes are TRBV29-1 and TRBJ1-4; TRBD1 aligns across 7 bases. V was pared by 2 bases and J by 11 bases, with 11 bases of the junction left unmatched. Germline lookup yields CDR1 SQVTM and CDR2 ANQGSEA. This CDR3 contains 14 residues.